One and the same sample provided the 21 T cell receptor beta chains below, sequenced in a study of CD8+ T cells in alopecia areata (dated by TCRdb to 2016 to 2019). In light of the paper, this sample's time point label describes: baseline before oral tofacitinib. Library preparation used the immunoSEQ multiplex PCR assay. For TCR sequencing, RNA was extracted from every sample and reverse transcribed into cDNA to serve as template. TCRdb provides this immuneACCESS table in a form limited to in-frame rearrangements. Some clones are lacking; in checked studies, under half of them reflect an unresolved V gene, and why the rest are absent is not known. The sample includes 45,000 to 70,000 clones, with around 96% observed a single time. The ten largest clones add up to 20% to 30% of the sample. The sequencing here drew on CD8+ T cells sorted from blood, taken at week 0. Source of these receptors: a human donor with alopecia areata.

This chain uses TRBV29-1 with TRBJ2-2; D unresolved. Germline CDR1 reads SQVTM; CDR2 reads ANQGSEA. The CDR3 is made up of 11 amino acids. Deletions cut 5 bases from V and 8 bases from J, with 9 bases between. The DNA for the CDR3 is TGCAGCGTTAAAAGAGAAGGGGAGCTGTTTTTT. This codes for CSVKREGELFF.

DNA for the CDR3: TGTGCCAGCAGCCCGGTAGTGACCGAGCAGTACTTC. This encodes CASSPVVTEQYF. The chain employs TRBV7-9 and TRBJ2-7, with D hard to call. Germline V CDR1 and CDR2: SEHNR, FQNEAQ (reference sequence). CDR3 length: 12 residues. Trimming took 5 bases from V and 6 from J, leaving 11 bases between them.

The chain combines TRBV7-9 with TRBJ2-5; perhaps TRBD1 as D (5 bases). From germline, CDR1 is SEHNR and CDR2 FQNEAQ (reference sequence). CDR3 length: 13 amino acids. V gave up 1 base and J gave up 2 bases, with 5 bases separating them. The CDR3: CASSLGQQETQYF. CDR3 DNA: TGTGCCAGCAGCTTAGGACAGCAAGAGACCCAGTACTTC.

The chain employs TRBV4-3 and TRBJ1-1; the D gene is possibly TRBD1 (5 bases). V was pared by 3 bases and J by 14 bases, with 16 bases between. Looked up from germline, CDR1 is LGHNA and CDR2 is YSLEER. The length of the CDR3 is 12 residues. The CDR3 reads CASSHGFGTNFF. In DNA, the CDR3 is TGCGCCAGCAGCCACGGTTTCGGGACGAACTTCTTT.

The gene calls are TRBV11-3 and TRBJ2-7; no clear D gene. Germline CDR1 is SGHNT and CDR2 is YENEEA. V lost 0 bases and J lost 3, with 15 bases in between. The length of the CDR3 is 16 residues. The CDR3 loop reads CASSLDLGSFLYEQYF. In DNA, the CDR3 is TGTGCCAGCAGCTTAGATCTGGGATCTTTCCTCTACGAGCAGTACTTC.

The V gene is TRBV15, the J gene TRBJ1-2; a weak D match, TRBD1 (5 bases). Germline V gives CDR1 LNHNV, CDR2 YYDKDF (reference sequence). The V gene lost 3 bases and the J gene lost 0 bases, with 17 bases spanning the gap. The CDR3 contains 17 residues. This chain's CDR3 is CATSSGDGYLANYGYTF. In DNA, the CDR3 is TGTGCCACCAGCAGTGGGGACGGATACTTAGCTAACTATGGCTACACCTTC.

This chain links TRBV5-1 with TRBJ2-7; 9 bases align to TRBD1. The junction had 1 base not matched to a gene; V was cut back by 2 bases and J by 1 base. This CDR3 is 14 amino acids long. Germline assignment: CDR1 SGHRS and CDR2 YFSETQ. Written as DNA, the CDR3 is TGCGCCAGCAGCTTCGGGACAGGGTCCTACGAGCAGTACTTC. Translating gives CASSFGTGSYEQYF.

This chain joins TRBV27 and TRBJ1-1; no definite D call. The ends were cut back, 3 bases at V and 1 base at J, with 18 bases in the middle. The CDR3 covers 17 residues. The germline gives CDR1 MNHEY, CDR2 SMNVEV (reference sequence). The CDR3: CASSFNIQHLGNTEAFF. The CDR3 region has the DNA TGTGCCAGCAGTTTCAATATACAGCACCTGGGGAACACTGAAGCTTTCTTT.

The V gene is TRBV4-3, the J gene TRBJ1-6; D not certain. The CDR3 sequence is 14 residues long. The V end was cut by 1 base, the J end by 9 bases, with 10 bases between. CDR1 LGHNA and CDR2 YSLEER come from the germline V gene. CDR3 residues: CASSQAGVGSPLHF. In DNA form, the CDR3 reads TGCGCCAGCAGCCAAGCGGGAGTGGGTTCACCCCTCCACTTT.

This clone has just a few counts. This rearrangement joins TRBV6-6 to TRBJ2-7, with 7 bases lining up with TRBD2. Germline V gives CDR1 MNHNY, CDR2 SVGAGI (reference sequence). Germline trimming cut 5 bases from V and 6 bases from J; bases unmatched to any gene: 7. The CDR3 has 13 amino acids. As DNA, the CDR3 is TGTGCCAGCAGTGACGACGGGGGGTTCGAGCAGTACTTC. It encodes CASSDDGGFEQYF.

The chain joins TRBV27 to TRBJ2-3, with D unresolved. The length of the CDR3 is 14 residues. V was trimmed by 5 bases and J by 6 bases, leaving 15 bases between them. From germline, CDR1 is MNHEY and CDR2 SMNVEV (reference sequence). The CDR3 DNA follows: TGTGCCAGCAGTGCCCGGACCCGCTGGGATACGCAGTATTTT. Residues: CASSARTRWDTQYF.

The chain combines TRBV6-5 with TRBJ2-3, with 10 bases aligning to TRBD2. The CDR3 extends over 15 amino acids. The germline CDR1 and CDR2 sequences are MNHEY and SVGAGI. J was trimmed by 4 bases and V by 2 bases; bases with no gene match: 3. The CDR3: CASSYELAGSDTQYF. The CDR3 DNA reads as TGTGCCAGCAGTTACGAACTAGCGGGGTCAGATACGCAGTATTTT.

V and J are TRBV5-8 and TRBJ1-1; D unclear. V was clipped by 4 bases and J by 1 base, with 8 bases between them. Germline loops: CDR1 SGHTS, CDR2 YDEGEE. The CDR3 has 13 residues. CDR3 sequence reads: CASSAGWNTEAFF. CDR3 sequence (DNA): TGTGCCAGCAGCGCCGGATGGAACACTGAAGCTTTCTTT.

The rearrangement joins TRBV4-1 to TRBJ2-7, with D possibly being TRBD2 (6 bases). This CDR3 region has 15 residues. CDR1 MGHRA and CDR2 YSYEKL come from the germline V gene. Deletions cut 1 base from V and 5 bases from J, with 15 bases between. In nucleotides, the CDR3 is TGCGCCAGCAGCCAAGGGTGGGGGGTCCCGGACGAGCAGTACTTC. Amino acid sequence: CASSQGWGVPDEQYF.

V gene TRBV5-1 combines with J gene TRBJ2-3; no clear D gene. V dropped 3 bases and J dropped 1 base, with 15 bases sitting between them. Germline V lookup: CDR1 SGHRS, CDR2 YFSETQ. This CDR3 has 16 amino acids. Written as DNA, the CDR3 is TGCGCCAGCAGCTCCGAACTGGGGTCGGGCACAGATACGCAGTATTTT. This codes for CASSSELGSGTDTQYF.

The chain joins TRBV19 to TRBJ2-2, with D unresolved. CDR3 length: 14 amino acids. The V gene's germline CDR1 is LNHDA and CDR2 SQIVND (reference sequence). V gave up 5 bases and J gave up 7 bases, with 14 bases separating them. CDR3 DNA: TGTGCCAGTAGTGTGGGATTTGTAGGCGGGGAGCTGTTTTTT. The encoded protein is CASSVGFVGGELFF.

The chain joins TRBV7-9 to TRBJ1-1; weak D call: TRBD1 (5 bases). This CDR3 is 15 amino acids long. Per germline, CDR1 SEHNR and CDR2 FQNEAQ (reference sequence). V was shortened by 3 bases and J by 0 bases, with 11 bases between the two germline ends. CDR3 residues: CASSFTSGMNTEAFF. In DNA form, the CDR3 reads TGTGCCAGCAGCTTTACGTCAGGGATGAACACTGAAGCTTTCTTT.

This chain uses TRBV7-2 with TRBJ2-1; 8 nucleotides align to TRBD1. The CDR3 extends over 15 amino acids. V lost 4 bases to trimming and J lost 7 bases; unmatched junction nucleotides: 9. The germline CDR1 and CDR2 sequences are SGHTA and FQGNSA. The CDR3 loop reads CASSSTPGTGNEQFF. CDR3 nucleotides: TGTGCCAGCAGCTCGACACCCGGGACAGGTAATGAGCAGTTCTTC.

The chain links TRBV27 to TRBJ2-3, with D possibly matching TRBD2 (6 bases). Trimming shortened V by 0 bases and J by 7 bases, and 8 bases separated the two germline ends. Germline CDR1 is MNHEY and CDR2 is SMNVEV (reference sequence). The CDR3 has 13 amino acids. This CDR3 is CASSLSRGNTQYF. The CDR3 DNA reads as TGTGCCAGCAGTTTATCGCGGGGCAATACGCAGTATTTT.

The rearrangement uses TRBV7-1 and TRBJ1-2; 8 bases align to TRBD1. TRBV7-1 qualifies as an ORF whose function is uncertain. The CDR3 has 14 amino acids. J gave up 4 bases and V 5 bases, and 6 bases lay outside the gene matches. The DNA for the CDR3 is TGTGCCAGCAGCCCTCTTACAGGGGGCTATGGCTACACCTTC. The encoded protein is CASSPLTGGYGYTF.

The J gene is TRBJ2-3, the V gene TRBV14; D call uncertain. V lost 5 bases and J lost 4, with 16 bases in between. The CDR3 sequence is 15 residues long. The germline gives CDR1 SGHDN, CDR2 FVKESK. The CDR3 is CASSGIPGRPDTQYF. The CDR3 DNA reads TGTGCCAGCAGCGGAATCCCAGGTCGCCCAGATACGCAGTATTTT.